This T cell receptor (beta chain) comes out of a study of cytomegalovirus exposure and HLA in healthy donors. Study-level findings and limits: Reports showed the classifier diagnosing cytomegalovirus status with high specificity and sensitivity. Researchers counted approximately 160 TCR beta chains as cytomegalovirus-associated.

This CDR3 is 15 amino acids long. The germline gives CDR1 MDHEN, CDR2 SYDVKM. J lost 6 bases, V lost 6 bases, and 9 bases had no gene match. To note about this clone: Its specificity is not known.

Clones were read by immunoSEQ multiplex PCR, and TCRdb kept only the in-frame ones, dropping some. The data show around 60,000 clones, 90% to 95% seen once. Specimen: PBMCs. The rearrangement uses TRBV28 and TRBJ2-1; 9 nucleotides match TRBD2. The TCR was taken from a man younger than 35 in good health and CMV-seropositive. This CDR3 is CASRRLGLAVNEQFF. The CDR3 DNA reads as TGTGCCAGCAGACGGTTGGGACTAGCTGTCAATGAGCAGTTCTTC.